This entry concerns a single T cell receptor (beta chain). Other DNA sequences of this sample code for an identical CDR3. Method: immunoSEQ multiplex PCR; TCRdb's copy keeps in-frame clones and lacks some. The table lists about 1,500,000 clones, around 97% of them singletons. The V end lost 4 bases, the J end lost 2 bases, and 9 bases lay between the germline ends. This CDR3 contains 13 residues. Germline V gene sequence: CDR1 SGHRS, CDR2 YFSETQ. The sample belongs to a study of shared clonotypes between healthy human individuals. The V call is TRBV5-1, the J call TRBJ2-5; the D gene is possibly TRBD2 (5 bases). This sequence was found in a man aged 25 to 45 in good health. Sequencing used naive CD4+ T cells sorted from blood. As to subset: CD45RA+ positively selected. CDR3 nucleotide sequence: TGCGCCAGCAGCCTGGGAGTGCAAGAGACCCAGTACTTC. Protein: CASSLGVQETQYF.